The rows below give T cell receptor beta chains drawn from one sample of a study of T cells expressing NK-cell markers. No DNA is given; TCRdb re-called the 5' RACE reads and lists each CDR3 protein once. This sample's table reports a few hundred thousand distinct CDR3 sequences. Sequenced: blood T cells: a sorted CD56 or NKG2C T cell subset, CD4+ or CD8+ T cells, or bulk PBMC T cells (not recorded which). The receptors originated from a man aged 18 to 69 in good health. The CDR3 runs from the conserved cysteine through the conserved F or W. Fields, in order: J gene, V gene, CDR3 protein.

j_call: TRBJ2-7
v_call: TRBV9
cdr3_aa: CASSPGHVSSYEQYF

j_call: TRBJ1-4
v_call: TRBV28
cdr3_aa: CASRVTGAGTNEKLFF

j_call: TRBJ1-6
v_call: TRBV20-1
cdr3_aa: CSARDRSASSYNSPLHF

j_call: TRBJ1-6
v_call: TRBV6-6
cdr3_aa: CAIAPPNSPLHF

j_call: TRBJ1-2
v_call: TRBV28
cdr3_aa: CASSSGRAYGYTF

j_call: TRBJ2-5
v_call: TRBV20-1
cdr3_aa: CSQLWDSAGSQYF

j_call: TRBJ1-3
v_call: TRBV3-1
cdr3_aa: CASSQDGPGNTIYF

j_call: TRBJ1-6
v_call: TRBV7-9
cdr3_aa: CASSSPGQGSPLHF

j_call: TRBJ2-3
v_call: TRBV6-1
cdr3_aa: CASIGTSVTDTQYF

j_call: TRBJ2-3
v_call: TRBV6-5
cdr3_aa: CASSYSATGGSDTQYF

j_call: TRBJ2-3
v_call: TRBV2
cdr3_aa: CASKWQGNDPGSQYF

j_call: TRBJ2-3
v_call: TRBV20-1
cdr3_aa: CSARESTSGGERSTDTQYF

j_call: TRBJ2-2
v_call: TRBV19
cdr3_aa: CASSIERGRGELFF

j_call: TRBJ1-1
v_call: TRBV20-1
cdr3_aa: CSASDSTRGGNTEAFF

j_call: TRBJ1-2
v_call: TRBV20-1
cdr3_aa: CNITGVSSGYTF

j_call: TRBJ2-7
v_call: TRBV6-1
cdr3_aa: CASSAAGGFYEQYF

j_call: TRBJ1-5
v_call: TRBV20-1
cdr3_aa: CSARAGTGTGGADQPQHF

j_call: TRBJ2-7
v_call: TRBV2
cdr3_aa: CASRLPGQGYEQYF

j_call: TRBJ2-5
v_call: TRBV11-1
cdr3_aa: CASSWTGVETQYF

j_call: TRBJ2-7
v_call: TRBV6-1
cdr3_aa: CASRDPGDKRGYEQYF

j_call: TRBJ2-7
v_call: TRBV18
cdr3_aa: CASSPRDRGRLEQYF

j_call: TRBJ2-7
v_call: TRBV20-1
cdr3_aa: CSATRRGGPVYEQYF

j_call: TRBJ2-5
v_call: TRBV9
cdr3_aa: CASVRGAAGETQYF

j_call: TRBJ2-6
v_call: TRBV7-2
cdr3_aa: CASSGAPGTVVNSGANVLTF

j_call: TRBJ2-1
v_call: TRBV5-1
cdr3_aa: CASSQRGTGNLNEQFF

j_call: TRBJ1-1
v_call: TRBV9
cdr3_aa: CASSVAGGPGPNTEAFF